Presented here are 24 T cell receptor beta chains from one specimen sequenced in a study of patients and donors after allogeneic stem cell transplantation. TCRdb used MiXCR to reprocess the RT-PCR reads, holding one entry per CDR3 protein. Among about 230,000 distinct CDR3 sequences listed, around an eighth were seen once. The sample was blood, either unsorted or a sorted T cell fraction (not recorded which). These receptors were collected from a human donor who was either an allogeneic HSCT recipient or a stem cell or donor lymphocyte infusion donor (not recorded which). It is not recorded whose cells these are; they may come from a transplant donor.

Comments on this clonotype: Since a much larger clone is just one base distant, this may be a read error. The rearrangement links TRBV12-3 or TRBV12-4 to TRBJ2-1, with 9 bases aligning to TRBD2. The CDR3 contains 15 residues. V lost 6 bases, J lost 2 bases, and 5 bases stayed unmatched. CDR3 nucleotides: TGTGCCAGCAGGGGGCGGGAGGGCCCCTACAATGAGCAGTTCTTC. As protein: CASRGREGPYNEQFF.

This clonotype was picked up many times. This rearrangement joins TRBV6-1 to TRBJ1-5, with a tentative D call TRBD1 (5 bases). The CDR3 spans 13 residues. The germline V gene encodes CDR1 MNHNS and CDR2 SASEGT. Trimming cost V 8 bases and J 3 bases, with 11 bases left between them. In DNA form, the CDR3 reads TGTGCCAGCCTGGACACATACAATCAGCCCCAGCATTTT. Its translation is CASLDTYNQPQHF.

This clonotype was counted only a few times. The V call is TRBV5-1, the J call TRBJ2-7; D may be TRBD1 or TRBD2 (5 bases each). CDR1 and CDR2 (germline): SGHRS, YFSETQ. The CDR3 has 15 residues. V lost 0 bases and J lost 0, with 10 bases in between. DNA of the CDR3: TGCGCCAGCAGCTTGGTCGGGGCTACCTCCTACGAGCAGTACTTC. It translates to CASSLVGATSYEQYF.

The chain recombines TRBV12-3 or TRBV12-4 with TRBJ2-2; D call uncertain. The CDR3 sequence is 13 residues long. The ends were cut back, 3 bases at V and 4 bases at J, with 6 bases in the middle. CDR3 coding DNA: TGTGCCAGCAGTTTCACGGTCACCGGGGAGCTGTTTTTT. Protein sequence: CASSFTVTGELFF.

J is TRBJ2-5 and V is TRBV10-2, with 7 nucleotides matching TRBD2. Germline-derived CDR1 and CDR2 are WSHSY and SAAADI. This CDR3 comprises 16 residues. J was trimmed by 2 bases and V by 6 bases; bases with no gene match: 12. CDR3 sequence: CASRAGDLGPQETQYF. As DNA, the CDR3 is TGCGCCAGCAGGGCGGGGGACTTGGGGCCGCAAGAGACCCAGTACTTC.

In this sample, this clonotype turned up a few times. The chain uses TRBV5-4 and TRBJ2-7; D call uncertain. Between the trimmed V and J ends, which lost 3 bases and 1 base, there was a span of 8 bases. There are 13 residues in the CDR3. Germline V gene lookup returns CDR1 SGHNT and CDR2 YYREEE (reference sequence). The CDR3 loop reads CASSSVRSYEQYF. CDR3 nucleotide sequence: TGTGCCAGCAGCTCCGTAAGATCCTACGAGCAGTACTTC.

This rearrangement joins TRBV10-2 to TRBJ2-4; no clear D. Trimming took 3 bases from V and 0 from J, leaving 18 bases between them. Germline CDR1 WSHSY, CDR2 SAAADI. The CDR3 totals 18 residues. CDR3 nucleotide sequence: TGCGCCAGCAGTGAACGCGGCGGCGGAGACCTAGCCAAAAACATTCAGTACTTC. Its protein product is CASSERGGGDLAKNIQYF.

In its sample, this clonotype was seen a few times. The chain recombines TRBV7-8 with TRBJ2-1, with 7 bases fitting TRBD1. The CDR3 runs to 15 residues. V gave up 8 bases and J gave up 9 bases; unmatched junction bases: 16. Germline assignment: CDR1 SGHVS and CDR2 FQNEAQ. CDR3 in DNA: TGTGCCAGCGCCTCCCGGACAGGAGAGTCAGGTGAGCAGTTCTTC. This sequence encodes CASASRTGESGEQFF.

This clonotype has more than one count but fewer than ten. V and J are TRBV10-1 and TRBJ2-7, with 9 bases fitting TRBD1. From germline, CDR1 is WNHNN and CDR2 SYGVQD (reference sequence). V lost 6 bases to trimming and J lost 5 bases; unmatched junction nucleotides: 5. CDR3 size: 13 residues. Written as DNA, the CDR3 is TGCGCCAGCAGGGGACAGGGTATCAACGAGCAGTACTTC. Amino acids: CASRGQGINEQYF.

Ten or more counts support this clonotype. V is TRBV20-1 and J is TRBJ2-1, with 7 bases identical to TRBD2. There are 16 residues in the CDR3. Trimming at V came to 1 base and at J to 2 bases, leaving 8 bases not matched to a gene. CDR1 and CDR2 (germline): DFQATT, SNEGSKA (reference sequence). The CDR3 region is CSARVRIAGAYNEQFF. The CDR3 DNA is TGCAGTGCTAGAGTCAGAATAGCGGGTGCCTACAATGAGCAGTTCTTC.

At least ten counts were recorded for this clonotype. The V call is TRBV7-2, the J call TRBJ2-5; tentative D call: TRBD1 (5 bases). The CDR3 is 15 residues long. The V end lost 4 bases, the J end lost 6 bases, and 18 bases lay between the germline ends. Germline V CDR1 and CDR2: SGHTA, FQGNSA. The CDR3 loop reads CASSYQAQAQKTQYF. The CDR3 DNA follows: TGTGCCAGCAGCTATCAGGCACAGGCGCAGAAGACCCAGTACTTC.

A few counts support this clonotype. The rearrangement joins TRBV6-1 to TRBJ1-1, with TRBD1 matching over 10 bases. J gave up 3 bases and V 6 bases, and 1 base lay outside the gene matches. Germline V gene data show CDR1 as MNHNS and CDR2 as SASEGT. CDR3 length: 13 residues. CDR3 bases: TGTGCCAGCAGAGGGACAGGGGACACTGAAGCTTTCTTT. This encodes CASRGTGDTEAFF.

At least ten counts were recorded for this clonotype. The CDR3 reads CASSAPWGLDTEAFF. CDR3 DNA: TGTGCCAGCAGCGCCCCGTGGGGGTTGGACACTGAAGCTTTCTTT. This sequence joins TRBV5-6 and TRBJ1-1, with a possible D match to TRBD1 (5 bases). The germline V gene has CDR1 SGHDT and CDR2 YYEEEE. V was shortened by 4 bases and J by 3 bases, with 16 bases between the two germline ends. This CDR3 is 15 amino acids long.

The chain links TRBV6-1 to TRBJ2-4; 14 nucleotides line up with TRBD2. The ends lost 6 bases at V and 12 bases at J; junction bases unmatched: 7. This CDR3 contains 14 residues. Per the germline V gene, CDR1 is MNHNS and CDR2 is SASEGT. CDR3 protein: CASSSTSGRAPQYF. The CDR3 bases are TGTGCCAGCAGCTCGACTAGCGGGAGGGCCCCTCAGTACTTC.

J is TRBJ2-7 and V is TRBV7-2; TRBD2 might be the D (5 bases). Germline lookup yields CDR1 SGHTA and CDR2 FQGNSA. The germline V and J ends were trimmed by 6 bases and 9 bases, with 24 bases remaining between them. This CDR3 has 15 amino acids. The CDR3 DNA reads TGTGCCAGCAGTTTGGGGAGCGGTGCACAGCTTGGGCAGTACTTC. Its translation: CASSLGSGAQLGQYF.

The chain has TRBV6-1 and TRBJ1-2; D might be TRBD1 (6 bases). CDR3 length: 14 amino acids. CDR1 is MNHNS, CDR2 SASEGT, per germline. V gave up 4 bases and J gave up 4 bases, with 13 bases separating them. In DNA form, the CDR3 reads TGTGCCAGCAGTGTACAGGGTTACTCCTATGGCTACACCTTC. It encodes CASSVQGYSYGYTF.

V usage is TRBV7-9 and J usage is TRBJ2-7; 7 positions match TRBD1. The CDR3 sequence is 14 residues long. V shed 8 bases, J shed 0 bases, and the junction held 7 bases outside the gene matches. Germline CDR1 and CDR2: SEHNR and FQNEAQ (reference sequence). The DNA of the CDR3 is TGTGCCAGCTGGGACAGCCGATTCTCCTACGAGCAGTACTTC. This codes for CASWDSRFSYEQYF.

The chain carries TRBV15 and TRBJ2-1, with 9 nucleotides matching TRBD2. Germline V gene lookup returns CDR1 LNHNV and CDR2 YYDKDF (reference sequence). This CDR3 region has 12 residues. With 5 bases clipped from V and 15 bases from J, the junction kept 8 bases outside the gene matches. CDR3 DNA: TGTGCCACCAGCGATTTAGGGACTAGCTCGTTCTTC. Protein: CATSDLGTSSFF.

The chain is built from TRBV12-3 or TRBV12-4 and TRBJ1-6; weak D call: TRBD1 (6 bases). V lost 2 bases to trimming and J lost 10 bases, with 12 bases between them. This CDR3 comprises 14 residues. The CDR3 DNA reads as TGTGCCAGCAGTTTATTGACAGGAAGGTCACCCCTCCACTTT. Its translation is CASSLLTGRSPLHF.

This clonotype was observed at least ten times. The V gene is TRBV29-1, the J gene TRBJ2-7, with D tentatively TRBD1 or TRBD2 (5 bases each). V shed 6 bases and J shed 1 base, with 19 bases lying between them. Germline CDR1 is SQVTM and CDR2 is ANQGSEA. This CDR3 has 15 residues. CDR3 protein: CSVAYGTDVSYEQYF. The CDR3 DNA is TGCAGCGTGGCCTATGGGACGGACGTATCCTACGAGCAGTACTTC.

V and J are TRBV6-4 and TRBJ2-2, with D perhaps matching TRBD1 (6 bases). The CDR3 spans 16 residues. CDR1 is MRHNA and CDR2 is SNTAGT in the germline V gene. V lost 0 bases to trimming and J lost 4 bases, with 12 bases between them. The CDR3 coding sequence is TGTGCCAGCAGTGACTCCCAGGGGAAAAGCACCGGGGAGCTGTTTTTT. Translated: CASSDSQGKSTGELFF.

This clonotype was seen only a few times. The CDR3 loop reads CASSFRKTGTGYGELFF. The CDR3 nucleotides read TGCGCCAGCAGCTTTAGAAAGACCGGGACAGGGTACGGGGAGCTGTTTTTT. This chain joins TRBV5-1 and TRBJ2-2, with TRBD1 matching 9 bases. CDR3 size: 17 residues. CDR1 and CDR2 (germline): SGHRS, YFSETQ. V gave up 2 bases and J gave up 7 bases; unmatched junction bases: 12.

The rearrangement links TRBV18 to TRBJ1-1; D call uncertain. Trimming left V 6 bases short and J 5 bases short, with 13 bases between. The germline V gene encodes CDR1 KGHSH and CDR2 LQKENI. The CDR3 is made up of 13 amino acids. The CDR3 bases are TGTGCCAGCTCCCGCAATAAGCATACTGAAGCTTTCTTT. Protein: CASSRNKHTEAFF.

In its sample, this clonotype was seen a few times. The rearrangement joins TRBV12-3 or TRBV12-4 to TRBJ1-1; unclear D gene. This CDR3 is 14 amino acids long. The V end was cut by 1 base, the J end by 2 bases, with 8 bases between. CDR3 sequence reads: CASSLDPGNTEAFF. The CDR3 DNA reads TGTGCCAGCAGTTTAGACCCAGGCAACACTGAAGCTTTCTTT.